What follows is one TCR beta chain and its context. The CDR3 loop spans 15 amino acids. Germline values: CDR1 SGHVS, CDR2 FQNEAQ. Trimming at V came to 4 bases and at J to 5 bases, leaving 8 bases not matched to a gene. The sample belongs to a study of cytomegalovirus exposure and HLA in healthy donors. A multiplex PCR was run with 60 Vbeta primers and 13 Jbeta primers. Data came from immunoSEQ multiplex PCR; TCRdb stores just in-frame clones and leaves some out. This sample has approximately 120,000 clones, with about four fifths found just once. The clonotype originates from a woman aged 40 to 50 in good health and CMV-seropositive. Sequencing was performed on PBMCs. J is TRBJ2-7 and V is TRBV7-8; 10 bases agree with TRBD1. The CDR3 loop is CASSSSPGQGHEQYF. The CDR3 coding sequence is TGTGCCAGCAGCTCTTCTCCGGGACAGGGGCACGAGCAGTACTTC.